The 15 T cell receptor beta chains in this list originate from one sample, sequenced in a study of blood T cell repertoires in COVID-19. The data were produced by immunoSEQ multiplex PCR, yet TCRdb's version contains in-frame clones alone and is incomplete. The sample contains 90,000 to 110,000 clones, about three quarters of which appear only once. Sequences were obtained from peripheral blood. The receptors stem from a human donor in a cohort sampled during active or convalescent COVID-19.

In nucleotides, the CDR3 is TGTGCCAGTAAGTCCACAGGTCTAGTCGCAGATACGCAGTATTTT. Protein product: CASKSTGLVADTQYF. The rearrangement joins TRBV19 to TRBJ2-3; D perhaps matches TRBD1 (5 bases). V was pared by 7 bases and J by 4 bases, with 18 bases between. Germline lookup yields CDR1 LNHDA and CDR2 SQIVND (reference sequence). The CDR3 has 15 residues.

V gene TRBV19 combines with J gene TRBJ2-1, with 8 bases fitting TRBD1. V lost 4 bases to trimming and J lost 10 bases; unmatched junction nucleotides: 12. There are 15 residues in the CDR3. Germline V gene sequence: CDR1 LNHDA, CDR2 SQIVND (reference sequence). The CDR3, as DNA: TGTGCCAGTAGTACAGGGGGCAGGATTCGGGCCGAGCAGTTCTTC. This codes for CASSTGGRIRAEQFF. Looking up the rest from reference TRBV19 and TRBJ2-1 gives the full variable domain: DGGITQSPKYLFRKEGQNVTLSCEQNLNHDAMYWYRQDPGQGLRLIYYSQIVNDFQKGDIAEGYSVSREKKESFPLTVTSAQKNPTAFYLCASSTGGRIRAEQFFGPGTRLTVL.

V usage is TRBV19 and J usage is TRBJ1-1, with TRBD1 identical over 8 bases. CDR1 and CDR2 from the germline V gene are LNHDA and SQIVND (reference sequence). This CDR3 region has 12 residues. The V segment lost 8 bases and the J segment 9 bases; nucleotides outside the gene matches: 8. CDR3 in DNA: TGTGCCAGTGGGACTAACAGGGGGAAAGCTTTCTTT. It translates to CASGTNRGKAFF.

Remarks on this clone: The junction and the germline gene differ at one end; a read error may be behind it. The chain combines TRBV7-9 with TRBJ2-1, with 8 nucleotides matching TRBD1. The CDR3 is made up of 15 amino acids. Per germline, CDR1 SEHNR and CDR2 FQNEAQ (reference sequence). The CDR3 spells CASNLDQGAYNEQFF. As DNA, the CDR3 is TGTGCCAGCAACTTAGACCAGGGGGCGTACAATGAGCAGTTCTTC.

The chain recombines TRBV21-1 with TRBJ2-7; no DNA check was done on the table's D call, TRBD2. TRBV21-1 is a pseudogene. The CDR3 covers 11 residues. CDR3 bases: TGTGCCAGCACCTTCTCCTACGAGCAGTACTTC. As protein: CASTFSYEQYF.

The chain recombines TRBV3-1 (or the pseudogene TRBV3-2) with TRBJ1-5, with TRBD1 matching 8 bases. The CDR3 sequence is 17 residues long. Germline lookup yields CDR1 LGHDT and CDR2 YNNKEL (reference sequence). Germline trimming cut 4 bases from V and 0 bases from J; bases unmatched to any gene: 8. CDR3 nucleotide sequence: TGTGCCAGCAGCCCCCGCGGACAGGGCTTTAGCAATCAGCCCCAGCATTTT. Amino acids: CASSPRGQGFSNQPQHF.

The chain has TRBV6-5 and TRBJ1-5; D is possibly TRBD1 (6 bases). This CDR3 region has 15 residues. The V end lost 4 bases, the J end lost 2 bases, and 12 bases lay between the germline ends. Per germline, CDR1 MNHEY and CDR2 SVGAGI. The CDR3 nucleotides read TGTGCCAGCAGTTTCGACAGGAGTCGCAATCAGCCCCAGCATTTT. This sequence encodes CASSFDRSRNQPQHF.

This chain joins TRBV5-6 and TRBJ2-7; 13 bases fit TRBD2. The germline V gene encodes CDR1 SGHDT and CDR2 YYEEEE. The CDR3 length is 16 residues. With 2 bases clipped from V and 4 bases from J, the junction kept 6 bases outside the gene matches. The CDR3 sequence: CASSFGLAGVLYEQYF. The CDR3 bases are TGTGCCAGCAGCTTCGGACTAGCGGGAGTTTTGTACGAGCAGTACTTC.

The rearrangement uses TRBV4-1 and TRBJ2-3, with a weak D call TRBD2 (6 bases). The CDR3 has 15 amino acids. CDR1 and CDR2 (germline): MGHRA, YSYEKL. V dropped 6 bases and J dropped 1 base, with 14 bases sitting between them. The CDR3 nucleotides read TGCGCCAGCAGGGGAGTGCCTAGCGGCACAGATACGCAGTATTTT. Amino acids: CASRGVPSGTDTQYF.

The chain has TRBV28 and TRBJ2-3, with D possibly being TRBD2 (7 bases). V was clipped by 8 bases and J by 0 bases, with 21 bases between them. The V gene's germline CDR1 is MDHEN and CDR2 SYDVKM. This CDR3 has 17 amino acids. The DNA of the CDR3 is TGTGCCAGCTCGAAAGGGGGAGCGGGGATAAGCACAGATACGCAGTATTTT. Amino acid sequence: CASSKGGAGISTDTQYF. The full variable domain, rest sourced from reference TRBV28 and TRBJ2-3, is DVKVTQSSRYLVKRTGEKVFLECVQDMDHENMFWYRQDPGLGLRLIYFSYDVKMKEKGDIPEGYSVSREKKERFSLILESASTNQTSMYLCASSKGGAGISTDTQYFGPGTRLTVL.

The V gene is TRBV6-5, the J gene TRBJ2-7; a weak D match, TRBD1 (6 bases). CDR1 and CDR2 from the germline V gene are MNHEY and SVGAGI. The germline V and J ends were trimmed by 4 bases and 2 bases, with 9 bases remaining between them. The length of the CDR3 is 13 residues. In DNA form, the CDR3 reads TGTGCCAGCAGTTTACAGGGTCCCTACGAGCAGTACTTC. Protein sequence: CASSLQGPYEQYF.

This rearrangement joins TRBV7-8 to TRBJ1-2; 7 positions match TRBD1. In germline, CDR1 is SGHVS, CDR2 FQNEAQ. The CDR3 has 14 residues. V trimming: 2 bases; J trimming: 7 bases; junction bases outside the gene matches: 7. CDR3 DNA: TGTGCCAGCAGCTTACAGGGGGTTGCGGGTGGCTACACCTTC. Its translation: CASSLQGVAGGYTF.

The chain has TRBV4-1 and TRBJ2-7, with 11 positions matching TRBD1. This CDR3 is 14 amino acids long. Unmatched junction bases numbered 5, after V lost 6 bases and J lost 4 bases. Germline V gene sequence: CDR1 MGHRA, CDR2 YSYEKL. The CDR3 region is CASRRGQGAYEQYF. DNA for the CDR3: TGCGCCAGCAGACGCGGACAGGGGGCTTACGAGCAGTACTTC.

This clone has just one count. The chain has TRBV4-3 and TRBJ2-1; 10 nucleotides agree with TRBD2. Germline CDR1 is LGHNA and CDR2 is YSLEER. This CDR3 region has 17 residues. The trim removed 4 bases at V and 8 bases at J, leaving 14 bases unmatched. The CDR3 loop reads CASSRRLAGPTGDEQFF. The DNA of the CDR3 is TGCGCCAGCAGCCGACGACTAGCGGGCCCCACCGGGGATGAGCAGTTCTTC.

The chain has TRBV7-2 and TRBJ2-5, with a weak D call TRBD2 (6 bases). CDR1 is SGHTA and CDR2 is FQGNSA in the germline V gene. This CDR3 is 15 amino acids long. The ends were cut back, 1 base at V and 3 bases at J, with 12 bases in the middle. CDR3 residues: CASSLGGVEEETQYF. In DNA, the CDR3 is TGTGCCAGCAGCTTAGGGGGGGTTGAGGAAGAGACCCAGTACTTC.